This T cell receptor beta chain was identified during a study of CD8 T cells in ankylosing spondylitis (dated by TCRdb to the late 2010s). For context, the study as a whole: The study profiled T cell receptor beta repertoires in healthy donors and ankylosing spondylitis patients to find disease-linked TCR variants. The full study cohort comprised around 25 ankylosing spondylitis patients and about 110 healthy donors. Peripheral blood was sampled, and synovial fluid was additionally collected from ankylosing spondylitis patients. Paper-wide results and their limitations: The disease-linked clones had a CD8+ phenotype and were found at relatively low frequencies in peripheral blood. Blood from ankylosing spondylitis patients appeared to be characterized by a TCR beta motif composed of about eight highly homologous amino acid variants. Some of the motif variants had been reported before in the synovial fluid and blood of reactive arthritis patients, a finding that suggests common disease-initiation mechanisms. According to the report, matched synovial fluid samples from ankylosing spondylitis patients were significantly enriched for the disease-linked clones.

As for this clonotype: It lacks a known antigen. Within one base of it there is no much larger clone, and no base qualities were kept.

The V end gives up 2 bases and the J end 8 bases, leaving 6 bases in the junction not matched to a gene. CDR3 length: 14 amino acids, cysteine to phenylalanine. The read is trimmed to its CDR3 DNA, 42 bases read in frame from base 1. CDR1 and CDR2 were assigned from the germline V gene as SGHRS and YFSETQ. TCRdb shows the sequencer as Illumina HiSeq 2500. Quantitative 5'-RACE with molecular barcodes was used to prepare TCR beta libraries. As for how the authors treated the data: Disease-linked TCR variants were identified with a new computational method built on a probabilistic model of VDJ rearrangement. Starting from the raw public reads, TCRdb applied fastp trimming at Q25, assembled clones with MiXCR and retained in-frame beta chains. Here each entry gathers all rows of one CDR3 protein and keeps the most common genes and DNA. Clone size and V and J calls follow TCRdb, not the original study. Recorded for this sample are roughly 440,000 distinct CDR3 sequences; approximately 17% of them occurred a single time. 1% of the sample rests with the top ten.

Input material: blood, either unsorted or a sorted T cell fraction (not recorded which). Recombination joined TRBV5-1 with TRBJ2-1, with 8 bases aligning to TRBD2. The source of this sequence is a male donor with ankylosing spondylitis. CDR3 region: CASSFPGLAYEQFF. The nucleotides read TGCGCCAGCAGCTTCCCAGGACTAGCCTATGAGCAGTTCTTC.